These 30 T cell receptor beta chains were sequenced from one sample in a study of siplizumab effects on memory and regulatory T cells. The table came from immunoSEQ multiplex PCR; TCRdb's copy has only in-frame clones and leaves some out. The sample has 85,000 to 120,000 clones, roughly nine tenths seen once. The sequenced material came from CD4+ T cells sorted from blood. The receptors shown here come from a human donor in good health.

J is TRBJ2-7 and V is TRBV6-5, with 7 bases that match TRBD1. V was pared by 2 bases and J by 3 bases, with 4 bases of the junction left unmatched. Germline V gene sequence: CDR1 MNHEY, CDR2 SVGAGI. This CDR3 contains 14 residues. CDR3 in DNA: TGTGCCAGCAGTTACCCAGGGGGTGTCTACGAGCAGTACTTC. Translated, it gives CASSYPGGVYEQYF.

Turning to this clone: An end of the junction does not agree with germline; a read error may underlie this. The chain recombines TRBV29-1 with TRBJ1-1; TRBD1 might be the D (5 bases). CDR3 length: 10 amino acids. The germline V gene encodes CDR1 SQVTM and CDR2 ANQGSEA. The CDR3 nucleotides read TGCAGCGTTAAAGATGGGGCGGCTTTCTTT. Translation: CSVKDGAAFF.

The chain has TRBV15 and TRBJ2-5; D possibly matches TRBD1 or TRBD2 (5 bases each). V was pared by 0 bases and J by 2 bases, with 13 bases between. This CDR3 comprises 16 residues. The germline V gene has CDR1 LNHNV and CDR2 YYDKDF (reference sequence). The CDR3 spells CATSRDGQGVQETQYF. Written as DNA, the CDR3 is TGTGCCACCAGCAGAGATGGGCAGGGAGTACAAGAGACCCAGTACTTC.

The rearrangement joins TRBV19 to TRBJ1-2, with TRBD1 identical over 7 bases. Germline CDR1 is LNHDA and CDR2 is SQIVND (reference sequence). Trimming took 7 bases from V and 2 from J; bases not matched to a gene: 13. This CDR3 comprises 16 residues. CDR3 nucleotide sequence: TGTGCCAGTACCACAACGCCCCGCAGGGGGAACTATGGCTACACCTTC. Amino acids: CASTTTPRRGNYGYTF.

The rearrangement joins TRBV28 to TRBJ1-1, with D perhaps matching TRBD1 (5 bases). V gave up 7 bases and J gave up 0 bases, with 12 bases separating them. Germline loops: CDR1 MDHEN, CDR2 SYDVKM. The CDR3 covers 14 residues. In DNA, the CDR3 is TGTGCCAGCAATACTTGGGGCGTGAACACTGAAGCTTTCTTT. It translates to CASNTWGVNTEAFF.

The rearrangement links TRBV7-2 to TRBJ1-2, with a tentative D call TRBD1 (6 bases). V lost 4 bases and J 4 bases, leaving 22 bases between the germline ends. This CDR3 is 17 amino acids long. Germline CDR1 is SGHTA and CDR2 is FQGNSA. Written as DNA, the CDR3 is TGTGCCAGCAGCTCCCCAGGGAGGGGGGAGAGTAGCTATGGCTACACCTTC. Protein: CASSSPGRGESSYGYTF. Complete variable domain (other parts from reference TRBV7-2 and TRBJ1-2): GAGVSQSPSNKVTEKGKDVELRCDPISGHTALYWYRQSLGQGLEFLIYFQGNSAPDKSGLPSDRFSAERTGGSVSTLTIQRTQQEDSAVYLCASSSPGRGESSYGYTFGSGTRLTVV.

This chain links TRBV5-4 with TRBJ2-3; D gene unclear. V was trimmed by 4 bases and J by 2 bases, leaving 17 bases between them. The CDR3 length is 16 residues. The germline CDR1 and CDR2 sequences are SGHNT and YYREEE (reference sequence). The CDR3 DNA reads TGTGCCAGCAGCCTACCAAAGAGTTCTTCCACAGATACGCAGTATTTT. Translated, it gives CASSLPKSSSTDTQYF.

This clone was found once. This chain connects TRBV7-2 to TRBJ2-1; 8 bases map to TRBD2. The CDR3 totals 14 residues. With V trimmed by 3 bases and J by 10 bases, 8 bases remained unmatched. Germline CDR1 and CDR2: SGHTA and FQGNSA. The CDR3 protein is CASSLGTSRAEQFF. DNA of the CDR3: TGTGCCAGCAGCTTGGGGACTAGTCGAGCAGAGCAGTTCTTC.

The genes are TRBV5-1 and TRBJ1-2, with D unclear. Trimming pared 4 bases from V and 4 bases from J, leaving 11 bases between. The CDR3 extends over 13 amino acids. Germline lookup yields CDR1 SGHRS and CDR2 YFSETQ. CDR3 protein: CASSADGFYGYTF. The CDR3 DNA sequence: TGCGCCAGCAGCGCGGACGGATTCTATGGCTACACCTTC.

The J gene is TRBJ2-1, the V gene TRBV15; the D is unclear. V was pared by 0 bases and J by 0 bases, with 6 bases between. CDR3 length: 15 residues. CDR1 and CDR2 (germline): LNHNV, YYDKDF (reference sequence). The CDR3 loop is CATSRDRSSYNEQFF. CDR3 nucleotides: TGTGCCACCAGCAGAGATAGAAGCTCCTACAATGAGCAGTTCTTC.

The chain employs TRBV7-8 and TRBJ2-7, with a weak D call TRBD2 (5 bases). Trimming removed 2 bases from V and 7 bases from J, with 12 bases in between. The CDR3 runs 13 residues. Germline CDR1 and CDR2: SGHVS and FQNEAQ. The CDR3 spells CASSLRSEGEQYF. The CDR3 coding sequence is TGTGCCAGCAGCTTACGTAGCGAGGGTGAGCAGTACTTC.

This clone was observed a few times. The chain employs TRBV19 and TRBJ2-5, with unresolved D. Per germline, CDR1 LNHDA and CDR2 SQIVND (reference sequence). The germline V and J ends were trimmed by 5 bases and 3 bases, with 7 bases remaining between them. The CDR3 covers 12 residues. The CDR3 protein is CASSSTKETQYF. Written as DNA, the CDR3 is TGTGCCAGTAGTTCCACGAAAGAGACCCAGTACTTC.

This chain links TRBV5-1 with TRBJ2-7; D may be TRBD2 (6 bases). CDR3 length: 13 residues. Trimming cost V 3 bases and J 7 bases, with 14 bases left between them. Germline V CDR1 and CDR2: SGHRS, YFSETQ. The CDR3 nucleotides read TGCGCCAGCAGCTCGTCGAGGGCGGGAGAGCAGTACTTC. Encoded protein: CASSSSRAGEQYF.

This clone has just one count. This chain joins TRBV28 and TRBJ1-1; D is uncertain. This CDR3 is built from 16 residues. Germline CDR1 MDHEN, CDR2 SYDVKM. The V end lost 5 bases, the J end lost 0 bases, and 16 bases lay between the germline ends. CDR3 coding DNA: TGTGCCAGCAGTCCCCCCCAGGTAGGAATGAACACTGAAGCTTTCTTT. Its protein product is CASSPPQVGMNTEAFF.

V usage is TRBV28 and J usage is TRBJ1-2; D is unresolved. Between the trimmed V and J ends, which lost 5 bases and 11 bases, there was a span of 15 bases. This CDR3 region has 12 residues. Germline V CDR1 and CDR2: MDHEN, SYDVKM. The CDR3 bases are TGTGCCAGCAGTCTGCTTTCTTCACCTTACACCTTC. Translation gives CASSLLSSPYTF.

V is TRBV4-1 and J is TRBJ1-6, with 7 bases aligning to TRBD1. This CDR3 contains 13 residues. From germline, CDR1 is MGHRA and CDR2 YSYEKL. J gave up 14 bases and V 7 bases, and 11 bases lay outside the gene matches. The CDR3 coding sequence is TGCGCCAGCAAAGCAGGGGGTAACAGGACCCTCCACTTT. Translating gives CASKAGGNRTLHF.

CDR3 sequence reads: CASGFGGSSNEQFF. CDR3 DNA: TGTGCTAGTGGTTTCGGCGGGAGTAGCAATGAGCAGTTCTTC. The V call is TRBV12-5, the J call TRBJ2-1; 7 bases agree with TRBD2. The germline V gene encodes CDR1 LGHNT and CDR2 FRNRAP. The CDR3 covers 14 residues. Trimming cost V 3 bases and J 6 bases; bases outside gene matches: 5.

This rearrangement joins TRBV28 to TRBJ2-4; 7 bases are shared with TRBD2. V shed 2 bases, J shed 5 bases, and the junction held 3 bases outside the gene matches. CDR1 MDHEN and CDR2 SYDVKM come from the germline V gene. This CDR3 has 14 amino acids. The CDR3 coding sequence is TGTGCCAGCAGTTTAGTTGGACTAGAAAACATTCAGTACTTC. Translated, it gives CASSLVGLENIQYF.

The chain links TRBV10-3 to TRBJ2-2; D is tentatively TRBD1 or TRBD2 (5 bases each). V lost 6 bases and J 2 bases, leaving 10 bases between the germline ends. This CDR3 region has 14 residues. Germline V gene lookup returns CDR1 ENHRY and CDR2 SYGVKD. CDR3 DNA: TGTGCCATCAGACCGGGACCAAACACCGGGGAGCTGTTTTTT. It translates to CAIRPGPNTGELFF.

This chain links TRBV28 with TRBJ2-7; unclear D gene. The CDR3 loop spans 15 amino acids. V was cut by 2 bases and J by 4 bases, with 15 bases left in between. Germline V gene lookup returns CDR1 MDHEN and CDR2 SYDVKM. CDR3 region: CASSLQVHIGYEQYF. CDR3 DNA: TGTGCCAGCAGTTTACAGGTCCACATAGGGTACGAGCAGTACTTC.

The V and J genes are TRBV29-1 and TRBJ2-3; TRBD2 matches 9 bases. Germline lookup yields CDR1 SQVTM and CDR2 ANQGSEA. The junction had 8 bases not matched to a gene; V was cut back by 7 bases and J by 9 bases. The CDR3 sequence is 12 residues long. This CDR3 reads CSADSGRGTQYF. Written as DNA, the CDR3 is TGCAGCGCAGATAGCGGGAGAGGCACGCAGTATTTT.

This clone was observed a single time. The chain employs TRBV2 and TRBJ2-4; 8 nucleotides line up with TRBD2. The CDR3 has 18 residues. Germline CDR1 and CDR2: SNHLY and FYNNEI. J was trimmed by 0 bases and V by 6 bases; bases with no gene match: 13. The CDR3 reads CASRGGLGLGKAKNIQYF. The CDR3 region has the DNA TGTGCCAGCAGGGGGGGACTGGGACTAGGGAAAGCCAAAAACATTCAGTACTTC.

This chain uses TRBV6-5 with TRBJ1-1; the D gene is possibly TRBD1 (6 bases). The CDR3 covers 12 residues. CDR1 is MNHEY and CDR2 is SVGAGI in the germline V gene. Trimming took off 8 bases at V and 1 base at J, with 8 bases between the two ends. The CDR3 nucleotides are TGTGCCAGCGGCAGGGGGAACACTGAAGCTTTCTTT. This codes for CASGRGNTEAFF.

This chain joins TRBV28 and TRBJ2-3; 11 bases are a match to TRBD2. V dropped 6 bases and J dropped 1; count of bases not matched to a gene: 9. The CDR3 runs to 17 residues. Germline lookup yields CDR1 MDHEN and CDR2 SYDVKM. DNA for the CDR3: TGTGCCAGCAGCCCACATCCACTAGCGGGAGGCACAGATACGCAGTATTTT. It specifies CASSPHPLAGGTDTQYF.

The CDR3: CASSLDLGARLGGQDTLHF. The CDR3 region has the DNA TGTGCCAGCAGCTTGGATTTGGGTGCGAGGTTGGGCGGGCAGGATACCCTCCACTTT. The genes are TRBV5-4 and TRBJ1-6, with D hard to call. Trimming pared 0 bases from V and 14 bases from J, leaving 30 bases between. The germline V gene has CDR1 SGHNT and CDR2 YYREEE (reference sequence). The CDR3 runs to 19 residues.

This chain uses TRBV7-3 with TRBJ2-1; TRBD2 aligns across 9 bases. With 5 bases clipped from V and 4 bases from J, the junction kept 3 bases outside the gene matches. This CDR3 region has 14 residues. The germline V gene has CDR1 SGHTA and CDR2 FQGTGA. In DNA form, the CDR3 reads TGTGCCAGCAGCCCGGGACTAGCTTACAATGAGCAGTTCTTC. It translates to CASSPGLAYNEQFF.

The chain recombines TRBV6-6 with TRBJ1-5; 9 positions match TRBD1. The CDR3 has 15 amino acids. The germline gives CDR1 MNHNY, CDR2 SVGAGI (reference sequence). Trimming cost V 8 bases and J 3 bases; bases outside gene matches: 8. CDR3 residues: CASQRGTGNNQPQHF. The CDR3 DNA sequence: TGTGCCAGCCAAAGAGGGACAGGGAACAATCAGCCCCAGCATTTT.

The chain recombines TRBV10-1 with TRBJ1-3; D gene uncertain. The CDR3 sequence is 13 residues long. Germline CDR1 and CDR2: WNHNN and SYGVQD (reference sequence). Trimming pared 6 bases from V and 0 bases from J, leaving 6 bases between. The CDR3 reads CASRQSSGNTIYF. The CDR3, as DNA: TGCGCCAGCAGGCAGAGCTCTGGAAACACCATATATTTT.

The rearrangement joins TRBV10-3 to TRBJ2-7; D tentatively fits TRBD1 or TRBD2 (6 bases each). The CDR3 is 14 amino acids. The V end was cut by 6 bases, the J end by 0 bases, with 12 bases between. Germline lookup yields CDR1 ENHRY and CDR2 SYGVKD. DNA of the CDR3: TGTGCCATCAGCCTCGGAGGGGGCTCCTACGAGCAGTACTTC. It codes for CAISLGGGSYEQYF.

This clone appeared once. Here the CDR3 reads CASSLDLVTQDYGYTF. The CDR3 DNA is TGTGCCAGCAGCTTAGATCTTGTGACGCAAGACTATGGCTACACCTTC. V usage is TRBV11-1 and J usage is TRBJ1-2; D gene uncertain. Per the germline V gene, CDR1 is SGHAT and CDR2 is FQDESV (reference sequence). The CDR3 is 16 amino acids. V dropped 1 base and J dropped 3 bases, with 15 bases sitting between them.